The T cell receptor (beta chain) described here comes from a study of OX40 agonist ivuxolimab in advanced cancers. Background on the study: In this trial design, patients received ivuxolimab intravenously at 0.01 to 10 mg/kg every 2 weeks. Among those enrolled, mean age was about 58 years (range about 20 to 79) and approximately 80% were male.

The CDR3 consists of 15 residues. Germline CDR1 SGHTA, CDR2 FQGNSA. V lost 1 base, J lost 1 base, and 11 bases lay in between. In this sample, this clone turned up a few times. Its antigen is unidentified. Study observations and caveats: Normalized T-cell clonal expansion was also low in a subset of nonresponders.

The method was immunoSEQ multiplex PCR; TCRdb's version includes in-frame clones alone and lacks a portion of them. This table has under 65,000 clones, 80% to 90% appearing once. The chain joins TRBV7-2 to TRBJ2-7; D uncertain. The sample consisted of CD4+ or CD8+ T cells sorted from blood, taken in a trial of the OX40 agonist ivuxolimab. The clonotype originates from an adult with an advanced solid tumor such as melanoma, head and neck, liver or kidney cancer. CDR3 in DNA: TGTGCCAGCAGCTTAGGTTCCCCGGCGTCCTACGAGCAGTACTTC. Translation: CASSLGSPASYEQYF.